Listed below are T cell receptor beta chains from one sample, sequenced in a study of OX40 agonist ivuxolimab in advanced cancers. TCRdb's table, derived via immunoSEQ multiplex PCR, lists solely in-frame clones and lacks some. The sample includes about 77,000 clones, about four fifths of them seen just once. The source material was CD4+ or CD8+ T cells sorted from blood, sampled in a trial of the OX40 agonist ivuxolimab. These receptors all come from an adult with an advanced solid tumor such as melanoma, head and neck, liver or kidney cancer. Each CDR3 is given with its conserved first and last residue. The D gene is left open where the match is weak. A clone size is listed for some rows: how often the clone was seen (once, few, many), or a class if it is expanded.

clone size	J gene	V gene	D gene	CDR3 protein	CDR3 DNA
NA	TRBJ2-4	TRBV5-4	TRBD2	CASSLSGSQNIQYF	TGTGCCAGCAGCCTTAGCGGGAGCCAAAACATTCAGTACTTC
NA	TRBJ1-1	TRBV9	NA	CASSVGIMAENTEAFF	TGTGCCAGCAGCGTAGGAATCATGGCGGAGAACACTGAAGCTTTCTTT
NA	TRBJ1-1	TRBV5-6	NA	CASSPPKGTEAFF	TGTGCCAGCAGCCCCCCCAAGGGCACTGAAGCTTTCTTT
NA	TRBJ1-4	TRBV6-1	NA	CASRPRANEKLFF	TGTGCCAGCAGGCCCCGGGCGAATGAAAAACTGTTTTTT
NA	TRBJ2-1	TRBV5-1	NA	CASRGGRGLDEQFF	TGCGCCAGCAGAGGGGGGCGCGGTTTGGACGAGCAGTTCTTC
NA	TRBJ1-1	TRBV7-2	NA	CASSSRGLNTEAFF	TGTGCCAGCAGCTCTCGGGGGTTGAACACTGAAGCTTTCTTT
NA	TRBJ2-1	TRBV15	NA	CATSRAAGVPEQFF	TGTGCCACCAGCAGAGCGGCAGGGGTTCCTGAGCAGTTCTTC
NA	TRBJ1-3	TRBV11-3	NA	CASSFATTGNTIYF	TGTGCCAGCAGCTTTGCAACAACTGGAAACACCATATATTTT
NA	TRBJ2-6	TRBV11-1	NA	CASSLRGGSGANVLTF	TGTGCCAGCAGCTTAAGGGGAGGCTCTGGGGCCAACGTCCTGACTTTC
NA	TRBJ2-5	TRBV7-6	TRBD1	CASSWRQGETQYF	TGTGCCAGCAGCTGGAGACAGGGAGAGACCCAGTACTTC
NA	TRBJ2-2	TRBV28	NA	CASRAGGTAGTGELFF	TGTGCCAGCAGGGCGGGCGGGACCGCCGGCACCGGGGAGCTGTTTTTT
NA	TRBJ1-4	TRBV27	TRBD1	CASSVRWDRDEKLFF	TGTGCCAGCAGCGTAAGATGGGACAGGGACGAAAAACTGTTTTTT
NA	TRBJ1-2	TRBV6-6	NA	CASSLRKDYGYTF	TGTGCCAGCAGTCTACGGAAGGACTATGGCTACACCTTC
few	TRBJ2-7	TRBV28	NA	CASSPNYEQYF	TGTGCCAGCAGCCCCAACTACGAGCAGTACTTC
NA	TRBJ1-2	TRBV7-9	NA	CASSFEIPKAFNYGYTF	TGTGCCAGCAGCTTCGAGATCCCGAAAGCATTTAACTATGGCTACACCTTC
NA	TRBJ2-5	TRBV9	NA	CASSQLWDRSYETQYF	TGTGCCAGCAGCCAACTCTGGGACCGAAGTTATGAGACCCAGTACTTC
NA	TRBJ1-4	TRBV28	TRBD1	CASSPAGGMEKLFF	TGTGCCAGCAGTCCAGCAGGGGGGATGGAAAAACTGTTTTTT